This TCR beta chain was sequenced for a study of T cell changes during pregnancy in multiple sclerosis. The repertoire was sequenced with immunoSEQ multiplex PCR; TCRdb's copy has only in-frame clones and lacks some. The profile shows tens of thousands of clones, 85% to 90% of them singletons. V lost 5 bases and J lost 0; bases outside the gene matches: 9. From germline, CDR1 is MNHNY and CDR2 SVGAGI (reference sequence). This CDR3 contains 16 residues. The rearrangement uses TRBV6-6 and TRBJ2-7, with 8 bases matching TRBD2. This clonotype originated in a female donor with multiple sclerosis, enrolled in a pregnancy study. The input for sequencing was CD8+ T cells from peripheral blood mononuclear cells, taken before pregnancy. CDR3 sequence (DNA): TGTGCCAGCAGTCCGACTAGCGAGGCACTCTCCTACGAGCAGTACTTC. It specifies CASSPTSEALSYEQYF.